The present T cell receptor (beta chain) was sequenced within a study of blood T cell repertoires in COVID-19. Study summary: There were acute and convalescent COVID-19 samples, and they came from the United States, Italy and Spain. From T cells, B-cell-depleted T cells, or PBMCs came the material, which was cDNA or gDNA.

There are 17 residues in the CDR3. Trimming pared 0 bases from V and 1 base from J, leaving 15 bases between. CDR1 and CDR2 from the germline V gene are SGHRS and YFSETQ. Authors' analysis steps: Researchers report that nucleated cell counts were estimated from reference gene primer amplification. Some clones are missing from TCRdb's copy, which holds only in-frame ones; the method was immunoSEQ multiplex PCR. That table is the source of V, J and clone size, and D and trimming were worked out from the DNA. The table shows approximately 250,000 clones, with approximately 86% occurring only once. Seattle patients were enrolled during active infection and followed longitudinally.

J is TRBJ2-3 and V is TRBV5-1; TRBD2 might be the D (5 bases). This sequence was found in a woman in her 70s with COVID-19, enrolled during active disease. The source material was peripheral blood. The CDR3 protein is CASSLDPTSGGTDTQYF. CDR3 nucleotides: TGCGCCAGCAGCTTGGATCCGACGTCCGGGGGCACAGATACGCAGTATTTT. Together with reference TRBV5-1 and TRBJ2-3, the CDR3 gives the full variable domain: KAGVTQTPRYLIKTRGQQVTLSCSPISGHRSVSWYQQTPGQGLQFLFEYFSETQRNKGNFPGRFSGRQFSNSRSEMNVSTLELGDSALYLCASSLDPTSGGTDTQYFGPGTRLTVL.